The T cell receptor beta chain described here comes from a study of blood T cell repertoires in COVID-19. Study-level background: Acute and convalescent COVID-19 specimens originated in the United States, Italy and Spain. From T cells, B-cell-depleted T cells, or PBMCs came the material, which was cDNA or gDNA.

Under the authors' procedure: Using reference gene primer amplification, nucleated cell counts were estimated. Sequencing used immunoSEQ multiplex PCR; TCRdb keeps in-frame clones, though not all of them. Clonal size and the V and J genes are those of that table, whereas D and trimming came from the DNA. This sample has 90,000 to 130,000 clones, with roughly 70% found just once. The V gene's germline CDR1 is MNHEY and CDR2 SMNVEV (reference sequence). The CDR3 extends over 13 amino acids. Trimming shortened V by 3 bases and J by 6 bases, and 8 bases separated the two germline ends. The specimen sequenced was peripheral blood. The rearrangement links TRBV27 to TRBJ2-2; D is unclear. The sequence was collected from a woman aged 40-49 years with acute or convalescent COVID-19. This CDR3 is CASSLRWAGELFF. In DNA form, the CDR3 reads TGTGCCAGCAGTTTGAGGTGGGCCGGGGAGCTGTTTTTT.